This T cell receptor (beta chain) was identified during a study of graft-versus-host responses after intestinal transplantation. Study information: Every recipient underwent anti-thymocyte globulin induction, then tacrolimus and steroids for roughly three years. Broader study findings: Association was observed between peak circulating GvH clone levels and early post-transplant HvG declines.

Germline V gene lookup returns CDR1 SQVTM and CDR2 ANQGSEA. The CDR3 is made up of 13 amino acids. Between the trimmed V and J ends, which lost 4 bases and 5 bases, there was a span of 13 bases. Notes on this clone: Its target is unknown.

The assay was immunoSEQ multiplex PCR, and TCRdb's table has in-frame clones only and misses some. Here the sample spans about 48,000 clones, 80% to 95% being singletons. The sequencing here drew on unstimulated CD4+ T cells sorted from spleen or lymph node cells, taken before transplant. The sequence was collected from a human donor who was the organ donor for an intestinal transplant. This sequence joins TRBV29-1 and TRBJ2-3; tentative D call: TRBD2 (5 bases). The DNA for the CDR3 is TGCAGCGTTGTGGCTAGCTGGGGAGATACGCAGTATTTT. Translated, it gives CSVVASWGDTQYF.